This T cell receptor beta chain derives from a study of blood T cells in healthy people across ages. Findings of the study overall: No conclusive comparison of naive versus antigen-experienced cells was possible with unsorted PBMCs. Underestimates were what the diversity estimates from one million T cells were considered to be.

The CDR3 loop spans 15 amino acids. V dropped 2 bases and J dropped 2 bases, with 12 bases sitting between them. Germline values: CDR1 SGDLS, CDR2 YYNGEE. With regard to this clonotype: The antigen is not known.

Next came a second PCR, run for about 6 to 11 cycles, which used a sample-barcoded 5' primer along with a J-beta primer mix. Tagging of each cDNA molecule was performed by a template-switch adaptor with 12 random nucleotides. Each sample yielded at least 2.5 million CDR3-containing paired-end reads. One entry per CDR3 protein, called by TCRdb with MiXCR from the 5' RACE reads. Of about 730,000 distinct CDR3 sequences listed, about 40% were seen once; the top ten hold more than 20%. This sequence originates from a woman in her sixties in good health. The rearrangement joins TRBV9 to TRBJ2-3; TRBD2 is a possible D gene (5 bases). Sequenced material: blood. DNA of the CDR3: TGTGCCAGCAGCGTCCGAGCGGTATCCACAGATACGCAGTATTTT. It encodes CASSVRAVSTDTQYF.